This T cell receptor beta chain was sequenced during a study of cytomegalovirus exposure and HLA in healthy donors. On the study more broadly: From donors who were HLA-typed, an early data release held 81 million or so unique TCRs. Points from the study as a whole: Sequencing depth roughly uniform across donors was assumed in presence/absence analyses. Some TCR beta chains (about 180 of them) were listed as cytomegalovirus-associated.

CDR1 and CDR2 from the germline V gene are SNHLY and FYNNEI. With V trimmed by 5 bases and J by 2 bases, 4 bases remained unmatched. There are 15 residues in the CDR3. A multiplex PCR was run with 60 Vbeta primers and 13 Jbeta primers. This table comes from immunoSEQ multiplex PCR, and its TCRdb copy is limited to in-frame clones, with some not included. The sample lists about 170,000 clones, under 90% occurring once. A note on this clone: Its target is unknown.

The sequence came from a young man in good health and CMV-seronegative. The specimen was PBMCs. The chain employs TRBV2 and TRBJ2-1; 9 nucleotides match TRBD2. CDR3 in amino acids: CASSRVAGAYNEQFF. CDR3 bases: TGTGCCAGCAGTCGAGTAGCGGGGGCCTACAATGAGCAGTTCTTC.